The rows below give T cell receptor beta chains drawn from one sample of a study of shared clonotypes between healthy human individuals. Measured with immunoSEQ multiplex PCR; TCRdb has only the in-frame clones, and not every one. The sample consists of 2 million to 3 million clones, roughly 92% of them appearing once. The sequenced material came from naive CD4+ T cells sorted from blood. These receptor sequences come from a man aged 18-30 years in good health. CDR3s include the opening cysteine and the closing phenylalanine or tryptophan. The D gene is left open where the match is weak. Size is omitted from some rows. Given values are once, few, many or a class for expanded clones.

d_gene	abundance	v_gene	j_gene	CDR3aa	CDR3nt
.	.	TRBV10-3	TRBJ1-3	CAISDRGRSSGNTIYF	TGTGCCATCAGTGATAGGGGACGCAGCTCTGGAAACACCATATATTTT
TRBD1	few	TRBV6-5	TRBJ1-2	CASGQGNYGYTF	TGTGCCAGCGGACAGGGTAACTATGGCTACACCTTC
.	.	TRBV5-1	TRBJ2-1	CASSLLGGTVSYNEQFF	TGCGCCAGCAGCTTGCTCGGGGGGACAGTCTCCTACAATGAGCAGTTCTTC
.	.	TRBV5-8	TRBJ2-7	CASSDGAYYEQYF	TGTGCCAGCAGCGACGGGGCTTACTACGAGCAGTACTTC
TRBD2	.	TRBV11-2	TRBJ2-3	CASSLSDLAGTQYF	TGTGCCAGCAGCTTATCAGACTTAGCGGGTACGCAGTATTTT
TRBD2	.	TRBV27	TRBJ2-5	CASSPTQLAPGETQYF	TGTGCCAGCAGTCCCACCCAACTAGCGCCAGGAGAGACCCAGTACTTC
TRBD1	.	TRBV11-2	TRBJ2-1	CASSLWVGTGDFNEQFF	TGTGCCAGCAGCCTCTGGGTGGGGACAGGGGATTTCAATGAGCAGTTCTTC
.	once	TRBV6-1	TRBJ1-2	CASVNLGGANYGYTF	TGTGCCAGTGTCAACTTAGGGGGGGCTAACTATGGCTACACCTTC
TRBD1	.	TRBV18	TRBJ1-2	CASSPGGGQDYGYTF	TGTGCCAGCTCACCAGGGGGCGGACAGGACTATGGCTACACCTTC
TRBD1	.	TRBV18	TRBJ2-5	CASSRDRGETQYF	TGTGCCAGCTCTCGCGACAGGGGGGAGACCCAGTACTTC
.	few	TRBV5-5	TRBJ1-2	CASSLEFYGYTF	TGTGCCAGCAGCTTGGAGTTCTATGGCTACACCTTC
.	.	TRBV18	TRBJ2-2	CASSPRRADGELFF	TGTGCCAGCTCACCAAGGAGGGCAGACGGGGAGCTGTTTTTT
TRBD1	.	TRBV29-1	TRBJ2-2	CSVTLPDRGPGELFF	TGCAGCGTCACACTGCCGGACAGGGGACCCGGGGAGCTGTTTTTT
.	.	TRBV4-1	TRBJ2-5	CASSQVPGPGEEHF	TGCGCCAGCAGCCAAGTTCCGGGTCCGGGGGAGGAACACTTC
.	.	TRBV18	TRBJ2-2	CASSPLGGGGQNTGELFF	TGTGCCAGCTCACCCCTCGGGGGCGGGGGCCAGAACACCGGGGAGCTGTTTTTT
.	.	TRBV6-1	TRBJ2-3	CASSERRLGTDTQYF	TGTGCCAGCAGTGAAAGAAGGTTGGGCACAGATACGCAGTATTTT
TRBD2	.	TRBV5-4	TRBJ2-5	CASSLAPTSGRARETQYF	TGTGCCAGCAGCTTAGCCCCGACTAGCGGGAGGGCCAGAGAGACCCAGTACTTC
.	.	TRBV4-1	TRBJ2-1	CASSQVDSYNEQFF	TGCGCCAGCAGCCAAGTCGACAGTTACAATGAGCAGTTCTTC
.	.	TRBV9	TRBJ1-2	CASSVGPAGGYTF	TGTGCCAGCAGCGTAGGACCAGCCGGAGGCTACACCTTC
TRBD1	once	TRBV5-4	TRBJ1-2	CASSLPRQGAYGYTF	TGTGCCAGCAGCTTGCCCCGACAGGGGGCATATGGCTACACCTTC
TRBD1	.	TRBV30	TRBJ1-1	CAWSSGGITEAFF	TGTGCCTGGAGTTCAGGGGGAATCACTGAAGCTTTCTTT
TRBD1	.	TRBV30	TRBJ2-7	CAWDRSGGLSSEQYF	TGTGCCTGGGATCGCTCAGGGGGTTTGAGTAGTGAGCAGTACTTC
.	.	TRBV7-9	TRBJ1-1	CASSSQGSMNTEAFF	TGTGCCAGCAGCTCCCAGGGTAGTATGAACACTGAAGCTTTCTTT